In its sample, the clone carrying this T cell receptor (beta chain) was seen many times. The antigen is undetermined. This CDR3 spans 18 amino acids. J gave up 6 bases and V 5 bases, and 12 bases lay outside the gene matches. Germline lookup yields CDR1 SGHTA and CDR2 FQGNSA. The sample is drawn from a study of glioma-infiltrating T cells. Regarding the study as a whole: Above-expected tissue-blood divergence occurred in all gliomas, most in low-grade ones. CDR3 overlap between tissue and blood was very small.

The iRepertoire nested amplicon-rescue multiplex PCR amplified TCR alpha and beta CDR3s from RNA. Tissue mRNA or PBMC total RNA, roughly 100-400 ng, went into one-step reverse transcription and amplification. TCRdb recomputed calls from the multiplex PCR reads with MiXCR, one row per CDR3 protein. The top ten hold approximately 16% of the sample, which has about 130,000 distinct CDR3 sequences, approximately 25% seen once. This sequence originates from a human donor with low-grade glioma or glioblastoma, undergoing nonglioma brain surgery, or in good health (not recorded which). The sequenced material came from glioma tissue, nonneoplastic brain tissue, or PBMCs (not recorded which). The gene calls are TRBV7-2 and TRBJ2-3, with 15 bases that match TRBD2. CDR3 sequence: CASSRGLAGGPIVDTQYF. In DNA form, the CDR3 reads TGTGCCAGCAGCCGAGGACTAGCGGGAGGGCCAATTGTTGATACGCAGTATTTT.